These 29 T cell receptor beta chains originate from one sample sequenced in a study of shared clonotypes between healthy human individuals. Sequenced by immunoSEQ multiplex PCR; TCRdb stores in-frame clones only, minus some. The data show about 1.5 million clones, around 98% seen once. Sequencing used naive CD4+ T cells sorted from blood. Subset defined: CD45RA+ positively selected. The source of these receptors is a young man in good health.

This chain joins TRBV9 and TRBJ2-5; the match to TRBD1 covers 12 bases. V lost 4 bases, J lost 4 bases, and 5 bases stayed unmatched. This CDR3 spans 15 amino acids. CDR1 and CDR2 (germline): SGDLS, YYNGEE. CDR3 sequence: CASSSGTGGSETQYF. In DNA form, the CDR3 reads TGTGCCAGCAGCTCGGGGACAGGGGGCTCAGAGACCCAGTACTTC.

This clone was seen a handful of times. This same CDR3 is encoded by further DNA sequences in the sample. V usage is TRBV5-1 and J usage is TRBJ1-2, with D possibly matching TRBD1 (6 bases). The germline CDR1 and CDR2 sequences are SGHRS and YFSETQ. The V gene lost 2 bases and the J gene lost 4 bases, with 9 bases spanning the gap. The CDR3 has 13 amino acids. The CDR3 region has the DNA TGCGCCAGCAGCTTTGGGGGCTCCTATGGCTACACCTTC. Amino acids: CASSFGGSYGYTF.

The chain combines TRBV5-6 with TRBJ2-2; 13 nucleotides line up with TRBD2. J was trimmed by 6 bases and V by 3 bases; bases with no gene match: 14. This CDR3 spans 19 amino acids. Germline V gene lookup returns CDR1 SGHDT and CDR2 YYEEEE. CDR3: CASSWGPGLAGTHPGELFF. The CDR3 DNA sequence: TGTGCCAGCAGCTGGGGACCGGGACTAGCGGGGACGCACCCCGGGGAGCTGTTTTTT.

The J gene is TRBJ2-5, the V gene TRBV7-6, with D uncertain. The CDR3 totals 14 residues. Looked up from germline, CDR1 is SGHVS and CDR2 is FNYEAQ. With 1 base removed from V and 5 bases from J, the gap between germline ends came to 11 bases. The CDR3 here is CASSLGVGGETQYF. Here the CDR3 DNA reads TGTGCCAGCAGCTTAGGTGTAGGTGGCGAGACCCAGTACTTC.

This rearrangement joins TRBV19 to TRBJ1-2; no clear D. The CDR3 extends over 12 amino acids. V was pared by 6 bases and J by 6 bases, with 11 bases between. From germline, CDR1 is LNHDA and CDR2 SQIVND (reference sequence). The CDR3, as DNA: TGTGCCAGTAGAGTTCGGCCGGATGGCTACACCTTC. Translating it yields CASRVRPDGYTF.

The rearrangement uses TRBV2 and TRBJ2-7; TRBD2 matches at 7 bases. The CDR3 contains 15 residues. V lost 1 base, J lost 5 bases, and 8 bases stayed unmatched. Germline V gene sequence: CDR1 SNHLY, CDR2 FYNNEI. The CDR3 DNA is TGTGCCAGCAGTGAAGTAAAGCGGGGTCCTGACGAGCAGTACTTC. Its protein is CASSEVKRGPDEQYF.

The chain couples TRBV28 to TRBJ2-1; no clear D. Germline V gene sequence: CDR1 MDHEN, CDR2 SYDVKM. There are 16 residues in the CDR3. Trimming cost V 1 base and J 5 bases, with 15 bases left between them. CDR3 sequence: CASSLFVVAGNNEQFF. CDR3 in DNA: TGTGCCAGCAGTTTATTCGTGGTAGCTGGTAACAATGAGCAGTTCTTC.

The gene calls are TRBV27 and TRBJ1-4; D gene uncertain. Per the germline V gene, CDR1 is MNHEY and CDR2 is SMNVEV (reference sequence). The CDR3 is 14 amino acids. The V gene lost 5 bases and the J gene lost 8 bases, with 15 bases spanning the gap. Here the CDR3 reads CASSPHWVGEKLFF. The CDR3 nucleotides are TGTGCCAGCAGTCCCCACTGGGTAGGGGAAAAACTGTTTTTT.

In this sample, this clone turned up once. This sample also contains other DNA sequences that code for the same CDR3. The chain has TRBV11-2 and TRBJ2-1; no clear D. From germline, CDR1 is SGHAT and CDR2 FQNNGV. Trimming left V 4 bases short and J 1 base short, with 8 bases between. The length of the CDR3 is 14 residues. CDR3 amino acids: CASSSSGSYNEQFF. CDR3 coding DNA: TGTGCCAGCAGCTCCAGTGGTTCCTACAATGAGCAGTTCTTC.

This clone was seen just once. Other DNA sequences in this sample translate to the same CDR3. This rearrangement joins TRBV10-1 to TRBJ2-7; no reliable D call. Trimming cost V 4 bases and J 1 base, with 8 bases left between them. Germline CDR1 reads WNHNN; CDR2 reads SYGVQD (reference sequence). There are 13 residues in the CDR3. CDR3 in DNA: TGCGCCAGCAGTGCTACCGGGTCCTACGAGCAGTACTTC. This codes for CASSATGSYEQYF.

The V call is TRBV7-2, the J call TRBJ2-1, with 8 bases aligning to TRBD2. The CDR3 is 16 amino acids. Trimming removed 10 bases from V and 8 bases from J; junction bases left unmatched: 19. Germline CDR1 SGHTA, CDR2 FQGNSA. Here the CDR3 reads CATRLNGVAGFYEQFF. CDR3 nucleotide sequence: TGTGCCACCAGACTAAATGGGGTAGCGGGATTCTATGAGCAGTTCTTC.

V usage is TRBV5-1 and J usage is TRBJ2-3, with D perhaps matching TRBD2 (6 bases). This CDR3 spans 16 amino acids. The V end lost 0 bases, the J end lost 4 bases, and 15 bases lay between the germline ends. CDR1 is SGHRS, CDR2 YFSETQ, per germline. For the CDR3, the DNA is TGCGCCAGCAGCTTGGCCGGAGGGGAGCCGGCAGATACGCAGTATTTT. This sequence encodes CASSLAGGEPADTQYF.

V gene TRBV14 combines with J gene TRBJ1-3; possible D gene TRBD1, 5 bases. Germline lookup yields CDR1 SGHDN and CDR2 FVKESK. Trimming left V 5 bases short and J 0 bases short, with 14 bases between. CDR3 size: 16 residues. The CDR3 sequence: CASSSTGAYSGNTIYF. In DNA form, the CDR3 reads TGTGCCAGCAGCTCTACCGGGGCTTACTCTGGAAACACCATATATTTT.

The chain combines TRBV2 with TRBJ2-2; D is ambiguous. This CDR3 has 15 residues. Germline V gene data show CDR1 as SNHLY and CDR2 as FYNNEI. Trimming took off 5 bases at V and 0 bases at J, with 10 bases between the two ends. The CDR3 sequence: CASSKDRSNTGELFF. CDR3 DNA: TGTGCCAGCAGTAAGGACCGTTCGAACACCGGGGAGCTGTTTTTT.

The gene calls are TRBV5-4 and TRBJ2-5; tentatively, D is TRBD1 or TRBD2 (5 bases each). Per the germline V gene, CDR1 is SGHNT and CDR2 is YYREEE (reference sequence). Between the trimmed V and J ends, which lost 4 bases and 0 bases, there was a span of 7 bases. The CDR3 spans 13 residues. The CDR3 DNA is TGTGCCAGCAGCCCGGGACACCAAGAGACCCAGTACTTC. Translated: CASSPGHQETQYF.

Note on this clone: Other DNA variants within this sample encode the same CDR3. The CDR3 reads CASSLGGNQETQYF. For the CDR3, the DNA is TGCGCCAGCAGCTTAGGGGGAAATCAAGAGACCCAGTACTTC. The chain uses TRBV5-1 and TRBJ2-5, with D tentatively TRBD1 (6 bases). The CDR3 totals 14 residues. V was pared by 2 bases and J by 2 bases, with 10 bases between. The V gene's germline CDR1 is SGHRS and CDR2 YFSETQ.

This rearrangement joins TRBV9 to TRBJ2-3; the match to TRBD2 covers 13 bases. Germline values: CDR1 SGDLS, CDR2 YYNGEE. V shed 2 bases and J 3 bases; nucleotides not matched to a gene: 6. The CDR3 spans 17 residues. The CDR3 region is CASSVGTSGVITDTQYF. The CDR3 region has the DNA TGTGCCAGCAGCGTGGGGACTAGCGGGGTGATTACAGATACGCAGTATTTT.

About this clone: The same CDR3 also results from other DNA sequences found in this sample. The gene calls are TRBV27 and TRBJ1-1; D possibly corresponds to TRBD1 (5 bases). The CDR3 is 13 amino acids. V was pared by 5 bases and J by 3 bases, with 10 bases between. CDR1 is MNHEY and CDR2 is SMNVEV in the germline V gene (reference sequence). For the CDR3, the DNA is TGTGCCAGCAGTCTCAAGGGGTACACTGAAGCTTTCTTT. The encoded protein is CASSLKGYTEAFF.

DNA of the CDR3: TGTGCCAGTAGTCGACGTCGGGAGAGTTGGTTTAACGAGCAGTACTTC. It is translated as CASSRRRESWFNEQYF. The chain recombines TRBV19 with TRBJ2-7; TRBD2 might be the D (6 bases). The CDR3 extends over 16 amino acids. Trimming stripped 5 bases from V and 5 bases from J, with 22 bases between. Looked up from germline, CDR1 is LNHDA and CDR2 is SQIVND (reference sequence).

The V and J genes are TRBV28 and TRBJ2-7; 7 bases line up with TRBD2. There are 14 residues in the CDR3. The V gene's germline CDR1 is MDHEN and CDR2 SYDVKM. V lost 6 bases and J lost 0; bases outside the gene matches: 5. CDR3 region: CASSPGLVSYEQYF. As DNA, the CDR3 is TGTGCCAGCAGCCCCGGACTAGTCTCCTACGAGCAGTACTTC.

The genes are TRBV28 and TRBJ2-7; 10 bases are shared with TRBD1. This CDR3 region has 15 residues. CDR1 and CDR2 (germline): MDHEN, SYDVKM. The ends lost 5 bases at V and 7 bases at J; junction bases unmatched: 11. This CDR3 reads CASSAPGTGAGEQYF. The CDR3 coding sequence is TGTGCCAGCAGTGCCCCGGGGACAGGGGCCGGAGAGCAGTACTTC.

This chain links TRBV6-5 with TRBJ2-1, with D unclear. Germline loops: CDR1 MNHEY, CDR2 SVGAGI. The V and J ends lost 7 bases and 2 bases respectively, with 12 bases between them. This CDR3 region has 14 residues. CDR3 DNA: TGTGCCAGCATCTCGGCTAACCCCTACAATGAGCAGTTCTTC. Protein product: CASISANPYNEQFF.

V usage is TRBV15 and J usage is TRBJ2-7; TRBD2 is a possible D gene (5 bases). The CDR3 spans 16 residues. Germline CDR1 is LNHNV and CDR2 is YYDKDF (reference sequence). Trimming removed 3 bases from V and 5 bases from J, with 20 bases in between. CDR3 loop: CATSRGAKGIRNEQYF. CDR3 DNA sequence: TGTGCCACCAGCAGGGGAGCCAAGGGTATTCGAAACGAGCAGTACTTC.

J is TRBJ2-5 and V is TRBV11-2; D may correspond to TRBD1 or TRBD2 (5 bases each). Trimming stripped 2 bases from V and 5 bases from J, with 18 bases between. This CDR3 spans 16 amino acids. The V gene's germline CDR1 is SGHAT and CDR2 FQNNGV. As DNA, the CDR3 is TGTGCCAGCAGCTTAAACAAGGCAGGGAGAGGCGAGACCCAGTACTTC. Its translation: CASSLNKAGRGETQYF. Full variable domain (outside the CDR3, taken from reference TRBV11-2 and TRBJ2-5): EAGVAQSPRYKIIEKRQSVAFWCNPISGHATLYWYQQILGQGPKLLIQFQNNGVVDDSQLPKDRFSAERLKGVDSTLKIQPAKLEDSAVYLCASSLNKAGRGETQYFGPGTRLLVL.

This chain uses TRBV25-1 with TRBJ1-3, with D tentatively TRBD1 (6 bases). Trimming removed 6 bases from V and 0 bases from J, with 21 bases in between. The CDR3 has 18 residues. Looked up from germline, CDR1 is MGHDK and CDR2 is SYGVNS. CDR3 in amino acids: CASSDRQALSYSGNTIYF. CDR3 nucleotide sequence: TGTGCCAGCAGCGATAGACAGGCCCTCTCTTACTCTGGAAACACCATATATTTT.

The V and J genes are TRBV7-2 and TRBJ2-7; D is tentatively TRBD1 or TRBD2 (6 bases each). Trimming left V 4 bases short and J 5 bases short, with 18 bases between. Germline values: CDR1 SGHTA, CDR2 FQGNSA. The CDR3 has 15 residues. In DNA form, the CDR3 reads TGTGCCAGCAGCTCGAGGGGGGACGGCACAGACGAGCAGTACTTC. Translating gives CASSSRGDGTDEQYF.

V is TRBV5-1 and J is TRBJ1-3; tentatively, D is TRBD1 (5 bases). Germline loops: CDR1 SGHRS, CDR2 YFSETQ. This CDR3 comprises 16 residues. V was trimmed by 0 bases and J by 2 bases, leaving 12 bases between them. The CDR3 DNA reads as TGCGCCAGCAGCTTGGTTGGCAGGGAGACTGGAAACACCATATATTTT. Encoded protein: CASSLVGRETGNTIYF.

In this sample, this clone turned up once. J is TRBJ1-3 and V is TRBV5-4; D is unclear. CDR3 length: 14 amino acids. Trimming left V 9 bases short and J 0 bases short, with 13 bases between. Germline loops: CDR1 SGHNT, CDR2 YYREEE (reference sequence). The CDR3 spells CATSRQYSGNTIYF. Written as DNA, the CDR3 is TGTGCCACATCCCGGCAATACTCTGGAAACACCATATATTTT.

The V call is TRBV7-3, the J call TRBJ1-1; no clear D gene. Deletions cut 8 bases from V and 5 bases from J, with 15 bases between. Germline CDR1 and CDR2: SGHTA and FQGTGA. The CDR3 runs 13 residues. The CDR3 DNA sequence: TGTGCCAGCGACGTCCGGGCCGGGACTGAAGCTTTCTTT. Translating gives CASDVRAGTEAFF.